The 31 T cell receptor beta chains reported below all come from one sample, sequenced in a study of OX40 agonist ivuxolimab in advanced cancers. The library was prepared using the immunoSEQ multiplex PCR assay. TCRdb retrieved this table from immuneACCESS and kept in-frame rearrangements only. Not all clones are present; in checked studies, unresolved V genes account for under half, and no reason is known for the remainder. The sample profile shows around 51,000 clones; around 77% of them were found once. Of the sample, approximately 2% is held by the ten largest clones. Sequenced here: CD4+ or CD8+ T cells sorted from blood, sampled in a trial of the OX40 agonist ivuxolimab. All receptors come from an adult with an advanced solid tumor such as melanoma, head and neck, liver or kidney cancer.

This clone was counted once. CDR3 region: CAWNPGETQYF. DNA of the CDR3: TGTGCCTGGAATCCGGGGGAGACGCAGTATTTT. The V call is TRBV30, the J call TRBJ2-3, with D maybe TRBD2 (6 bases). Germline lookup yields CDR1 GTSNPN and CDR2 SVGIG (reference sequence). The CDR3 has 11 amino acids. The V and J ends lost 4 bases and 9 bases respectively, with 11 bases between them. Drawing the rest from reference TRBV30 and TRBJ2-3, the complete variable domain is SQTIHQWPATLVQPVGSPLSLECTVEGTSNPNLYWYRQAAGRGLQLLFYSVGIGQISSEVPQNLSASRPQDRQFILSSKKLLLSDSGFYLCAWNPGETQYFGPGTRLTVL.

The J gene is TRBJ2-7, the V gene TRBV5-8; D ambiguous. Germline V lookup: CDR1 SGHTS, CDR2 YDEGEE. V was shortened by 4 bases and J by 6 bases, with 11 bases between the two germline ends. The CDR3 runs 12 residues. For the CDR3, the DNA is TGTGCCAGCAGCCGAATCCACCCCGAGCAGTACTTC. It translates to CASSRIHPEQYF.

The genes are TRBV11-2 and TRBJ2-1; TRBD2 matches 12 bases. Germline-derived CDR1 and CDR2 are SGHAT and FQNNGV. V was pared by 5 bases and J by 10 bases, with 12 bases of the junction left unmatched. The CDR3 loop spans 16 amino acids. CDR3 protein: CASSPIGTSGPGEQFF. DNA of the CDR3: TGTGCCAGCAGCCCAATCGGGACTAGCGGGCCGGGGGAGCAGTTCTTC.

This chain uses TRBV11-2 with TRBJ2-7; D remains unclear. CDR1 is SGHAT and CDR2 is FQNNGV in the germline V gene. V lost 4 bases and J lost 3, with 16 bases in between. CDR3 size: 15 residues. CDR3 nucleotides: TGTGCCAGCAGCTCCCTCCCGGCTACAAGCTACGAGCAGTACTTC. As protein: CASSSLPATSYEQYF.

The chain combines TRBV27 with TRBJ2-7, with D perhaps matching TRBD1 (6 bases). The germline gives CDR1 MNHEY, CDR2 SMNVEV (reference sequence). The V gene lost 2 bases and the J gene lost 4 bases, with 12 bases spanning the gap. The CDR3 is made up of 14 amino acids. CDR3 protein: CASSLSRRGYEQYF. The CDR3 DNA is TGTGCCAGCAGTTTAAGTCGCAGGGGTTACGAGCAGTACTTC.

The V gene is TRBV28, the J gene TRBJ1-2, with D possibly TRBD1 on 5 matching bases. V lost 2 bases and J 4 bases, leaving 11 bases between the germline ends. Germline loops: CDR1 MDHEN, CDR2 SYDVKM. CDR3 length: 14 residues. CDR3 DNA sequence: TGTGCCAGCAGTTTAAGGGGATACCTCTATGGCTACACCTTC. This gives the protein CASSLRGYLYGYTF.

For the CDR3, the DNA is TGCGCCAGCAGCTTCGGACCCACAGATACGCAGTATTTT. Protein product: CASSFGPTDTQYF. This sequence joins TRBV5-1 and TRBJ2-3; no reliable D call. The V gene's germline CDR1 is SGHRS and CDR2 YFSETQ. V shed 2 bases and J shed 2 bases, with 6 bases lying between them. CDR3 length equals 13 residues.

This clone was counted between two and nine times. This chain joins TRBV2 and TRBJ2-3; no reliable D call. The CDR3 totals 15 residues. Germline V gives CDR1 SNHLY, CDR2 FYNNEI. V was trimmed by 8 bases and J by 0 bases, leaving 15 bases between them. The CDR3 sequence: CASFKEYSSTDTQYF. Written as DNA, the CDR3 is TGTGCCAGCTTCAAAGAGTATTCTAGCACAGATACGCAGTATTTT.

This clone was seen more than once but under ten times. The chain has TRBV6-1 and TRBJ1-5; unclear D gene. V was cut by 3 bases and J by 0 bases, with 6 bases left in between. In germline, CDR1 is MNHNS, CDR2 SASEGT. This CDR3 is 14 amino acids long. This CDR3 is CASSDGSSNQPQHF. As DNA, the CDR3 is TGTGCCAGCAGTGACGGGTCTAGCAATCAGCCCCAGCATTTT.

CDR3 loop: CASSLEGGSSYEQYF. CDR3 in DNA: TGCGCCAGCAGCTTGGAGGGGGGGAGCTCCTACGAGCAGTACTTC. The chain uses TRBV5-1 and TRBJ2-7, with D maybe TRBD2 (7 bases). Germline assignment: CDR1 SGHRS and CDR2 YFSETQ. The CDR3 has 15 amino acids. Trimming pared 0 bases from V and 0 bases from J, leaving 10 bases between.

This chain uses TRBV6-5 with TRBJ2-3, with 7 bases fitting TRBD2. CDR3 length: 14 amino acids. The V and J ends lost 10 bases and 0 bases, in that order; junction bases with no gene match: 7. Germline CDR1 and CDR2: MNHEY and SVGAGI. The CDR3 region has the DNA TGTGCCACATTGACTAGCAGAAGCACAGATACGCAGTATTTT. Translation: CATLTSRSTDTQYF.

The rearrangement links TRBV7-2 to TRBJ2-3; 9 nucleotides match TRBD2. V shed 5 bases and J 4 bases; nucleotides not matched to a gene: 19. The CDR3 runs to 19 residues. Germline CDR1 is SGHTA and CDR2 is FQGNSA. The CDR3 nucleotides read TGTGCCAGCAGCCGAGGGTTCCGCGGGAGGGTTAGTAGTGCAGATACGCAGTATTTT. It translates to CASSRGFRGRVSSADTQYF.

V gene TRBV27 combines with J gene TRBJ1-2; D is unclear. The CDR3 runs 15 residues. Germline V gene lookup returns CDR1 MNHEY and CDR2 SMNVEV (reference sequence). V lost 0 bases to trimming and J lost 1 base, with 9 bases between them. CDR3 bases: TGTGCCAGCAGTTTATCCCCAAGAGGTAACTATGGCTACACCTTC. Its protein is CASSLSPRGNYGYTF.

CDR3 bases: TGTGCCAGCCGGCCTGGGACAGGGGGCTCTGACTATGGCTACACCTTC. The encoded protein is CASRPGTGGSDYGYTF. The genes are TRBV28 and TRBJ1-2, with TRBD1 matching over 12 bases. The CDR3 has 16 residues. The germline V gene has CDR1 MDHEN and CDR2 SYDVKM. J was trimmed by 3 bases and V by 8 bases; bases with no gene match: 10.

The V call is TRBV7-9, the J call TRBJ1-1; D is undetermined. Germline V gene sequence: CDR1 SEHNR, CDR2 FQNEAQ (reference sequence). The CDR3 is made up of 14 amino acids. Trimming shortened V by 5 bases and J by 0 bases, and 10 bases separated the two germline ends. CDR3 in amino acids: CASSPQPVNTEAFF. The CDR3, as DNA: TGTGCCAGCAGCCCCCAACCGGTGAACACTGAAGCTTTCTTT.

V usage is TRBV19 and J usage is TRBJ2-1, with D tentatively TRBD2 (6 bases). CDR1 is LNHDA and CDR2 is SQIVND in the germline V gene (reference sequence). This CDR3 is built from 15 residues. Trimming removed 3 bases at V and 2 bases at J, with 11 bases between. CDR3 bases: TGTGCCAGTAGTATTCTAGCGACTACCTACAATGAGCAGTTCTTC. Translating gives CASSILATTYNEQFF.

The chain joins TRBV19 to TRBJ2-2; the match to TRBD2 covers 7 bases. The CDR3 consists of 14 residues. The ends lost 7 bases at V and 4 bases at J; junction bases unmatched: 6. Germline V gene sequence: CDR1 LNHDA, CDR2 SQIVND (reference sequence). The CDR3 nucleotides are TGTGCCAGTACCCAGACTAGCAGCACCGGGGAGCTGTTTTTT. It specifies CASTQTSSTGELFF.

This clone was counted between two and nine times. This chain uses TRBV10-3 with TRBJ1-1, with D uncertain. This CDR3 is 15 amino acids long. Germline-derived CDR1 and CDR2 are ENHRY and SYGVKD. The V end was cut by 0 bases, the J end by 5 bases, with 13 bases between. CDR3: CAISESVIRATEAFF. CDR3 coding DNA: TGTGCCATCAGTGAGTCAGTAATTAGGGCAACTGAAGCTTTCTTT.

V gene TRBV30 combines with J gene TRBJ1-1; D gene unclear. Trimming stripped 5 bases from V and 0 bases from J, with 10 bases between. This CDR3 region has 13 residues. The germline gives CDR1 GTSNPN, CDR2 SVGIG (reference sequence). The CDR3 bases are TGTGCCTGGGCCGAAGAAGTGAACACTGAAGCTTTCTTT. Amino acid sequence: CAWAEEVNTEAFF.

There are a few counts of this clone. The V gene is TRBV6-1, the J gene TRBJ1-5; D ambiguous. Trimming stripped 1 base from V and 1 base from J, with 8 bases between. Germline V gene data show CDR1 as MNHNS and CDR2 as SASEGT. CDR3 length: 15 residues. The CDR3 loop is CASSEGFGSNQPQHF. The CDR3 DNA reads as TGTGCCAGCAGTGAAGGTTTCGGGAGCAATCAGCCCCAGCATTTT.

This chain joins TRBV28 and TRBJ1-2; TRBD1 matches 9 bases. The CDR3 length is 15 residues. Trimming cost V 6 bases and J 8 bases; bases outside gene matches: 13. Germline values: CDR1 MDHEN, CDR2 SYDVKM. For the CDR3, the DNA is TGTGCCAGCAGCAGAACAGGGGGCTTCTCGCAGGGCTACACCTTC. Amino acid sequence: CASSRTGGFSQGYTF.

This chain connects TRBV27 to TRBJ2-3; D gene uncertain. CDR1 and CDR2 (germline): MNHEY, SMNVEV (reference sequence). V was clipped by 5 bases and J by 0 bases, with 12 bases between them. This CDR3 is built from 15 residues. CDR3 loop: CASSLGHPSTDTQYF. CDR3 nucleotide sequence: TGTGCCAGCAGTCTCGGTCATCCTAGCACAGATACGCAGTATTTT.

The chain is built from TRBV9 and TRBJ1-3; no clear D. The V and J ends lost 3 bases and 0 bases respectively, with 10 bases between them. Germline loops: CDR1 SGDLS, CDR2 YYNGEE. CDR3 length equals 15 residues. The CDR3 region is CASSGTDFSGNTIYF. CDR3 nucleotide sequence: TGTGCCAGCAGCGGGACCGATTTCTCTGGAAACACCATATATTTT.

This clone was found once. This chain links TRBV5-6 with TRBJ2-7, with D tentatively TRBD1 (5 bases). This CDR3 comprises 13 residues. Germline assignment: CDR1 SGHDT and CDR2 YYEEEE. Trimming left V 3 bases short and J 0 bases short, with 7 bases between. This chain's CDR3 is CASSSRASYEQYF. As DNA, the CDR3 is TGTGCCAGCAGCTCCAGGGCCTCCTACGAGCAGTACTTC.

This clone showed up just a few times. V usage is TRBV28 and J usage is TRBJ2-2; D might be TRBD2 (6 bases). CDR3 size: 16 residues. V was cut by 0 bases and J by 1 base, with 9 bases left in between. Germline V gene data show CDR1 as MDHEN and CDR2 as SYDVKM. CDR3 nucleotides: TGTGCCAGCAGTTTATGGCGGGGCCGGAACACCGGGGAGCTGTTTTTT. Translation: CASSLWRGRNTGELFF. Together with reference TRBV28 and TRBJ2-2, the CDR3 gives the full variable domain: DVKVTQSSRYLVKRTGEKVFLECVQDMDHENMFWYRQDPGLGLRLIYFSYDVKMKEKGDIPEGYSVSREKKERFSLILESASTNQTSMYLCASSLWRGRNTGELFFGEGSRLTVL.

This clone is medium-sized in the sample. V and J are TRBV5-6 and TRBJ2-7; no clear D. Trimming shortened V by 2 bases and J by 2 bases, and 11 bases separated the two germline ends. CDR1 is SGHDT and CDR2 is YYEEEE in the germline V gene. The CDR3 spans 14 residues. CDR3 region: CASSLLQLPYEQYF. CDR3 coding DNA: TGTGCCAGCAGCTTATTACAACTTCCCTACGAGCAGTACTTC.

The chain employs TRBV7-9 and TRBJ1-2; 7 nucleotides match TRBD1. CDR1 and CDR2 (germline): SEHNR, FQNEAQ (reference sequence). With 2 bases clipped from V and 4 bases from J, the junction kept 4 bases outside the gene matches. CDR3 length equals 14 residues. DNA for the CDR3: TGTGCCAGCAGCTTAAATCCAGGGGGCTATGGCTACACCTTC. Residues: CASSLNPGGYGYTF. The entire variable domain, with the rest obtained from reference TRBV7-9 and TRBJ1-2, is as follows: DTGVSQNPRHKITKRGQNVTFRCDPISEHNRLYWYRQTLGQGPEFLTYFQNEAQLEKSRLLSDRFSAERPKGSFSTLEIQRTEQGDSAMYLCASSLNPGGYGYTFGSGTRLTVV.

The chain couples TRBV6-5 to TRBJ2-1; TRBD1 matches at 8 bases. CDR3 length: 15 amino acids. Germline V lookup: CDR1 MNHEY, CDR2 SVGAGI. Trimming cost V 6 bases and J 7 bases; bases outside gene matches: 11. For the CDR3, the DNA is TGTGCCAGCAGGGATGGACAGGGAGGTTTGAATGAGCAGTTCTTC. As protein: CASRDGQGGLNEQFF.

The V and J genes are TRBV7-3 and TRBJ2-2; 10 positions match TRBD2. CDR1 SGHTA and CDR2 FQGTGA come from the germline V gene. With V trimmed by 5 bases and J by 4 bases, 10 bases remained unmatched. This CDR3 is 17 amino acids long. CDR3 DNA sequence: TGTGCCAGCAGCCCGAAAGCGGGAGGGCCTGTCACCGGGGAGCTGTTTTTT. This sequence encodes CASSPKAGGPVTGELFF.

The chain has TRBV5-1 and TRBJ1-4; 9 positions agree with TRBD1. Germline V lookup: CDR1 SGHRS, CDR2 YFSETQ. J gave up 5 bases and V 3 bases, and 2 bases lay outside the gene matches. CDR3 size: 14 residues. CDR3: CASSWGTGNEKLFF. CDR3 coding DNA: TGCGCCAGCAGCTGGGGGACAGGGAATGAAAAACTGTTTTTT.

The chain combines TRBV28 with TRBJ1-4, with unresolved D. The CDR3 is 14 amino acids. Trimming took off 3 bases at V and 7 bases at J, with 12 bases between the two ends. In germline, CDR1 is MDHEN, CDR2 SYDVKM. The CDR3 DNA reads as TGTGCCAGCAGTTTTGGGTCGGGTCTTGAAAAACTGTTTTTT. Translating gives CASSFGSGLEKLFF.